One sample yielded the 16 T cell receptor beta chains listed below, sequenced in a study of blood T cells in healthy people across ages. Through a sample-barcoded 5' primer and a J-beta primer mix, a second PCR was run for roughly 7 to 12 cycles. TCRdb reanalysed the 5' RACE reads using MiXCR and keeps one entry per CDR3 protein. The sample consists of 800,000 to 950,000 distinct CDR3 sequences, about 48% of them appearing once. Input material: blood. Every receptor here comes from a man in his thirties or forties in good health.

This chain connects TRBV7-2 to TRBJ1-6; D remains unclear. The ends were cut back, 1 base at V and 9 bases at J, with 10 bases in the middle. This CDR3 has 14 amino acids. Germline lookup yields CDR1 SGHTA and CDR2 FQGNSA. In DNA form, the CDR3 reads TGTGCCAGCAGCTTAGAGGCCAGATCTTCACCCCTCCACTTT. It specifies CASSLEARSSPLHF.

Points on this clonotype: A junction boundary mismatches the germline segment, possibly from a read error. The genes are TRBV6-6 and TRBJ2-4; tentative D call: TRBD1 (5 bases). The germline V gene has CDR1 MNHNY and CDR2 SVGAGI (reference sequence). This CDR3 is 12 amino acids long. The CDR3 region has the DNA TGTGCCAGCAAACAGGCGAGCTACGAGCAGCACTTC. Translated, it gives CASKQASYEQHF.

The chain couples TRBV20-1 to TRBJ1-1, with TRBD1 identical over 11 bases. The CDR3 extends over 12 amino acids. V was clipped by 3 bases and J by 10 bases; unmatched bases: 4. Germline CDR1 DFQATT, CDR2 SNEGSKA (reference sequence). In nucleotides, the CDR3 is TGCAGTGCTAGGGGACAGGGGGGGAGAGCTTTCTTT. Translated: CSARGQGGRAFF.

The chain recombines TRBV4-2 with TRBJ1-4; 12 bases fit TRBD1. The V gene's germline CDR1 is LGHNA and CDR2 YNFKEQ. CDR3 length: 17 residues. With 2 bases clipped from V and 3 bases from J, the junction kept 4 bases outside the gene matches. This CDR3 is CASSQPGQGAANEKLFF. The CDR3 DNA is TGTGCCAGCAGCCAACCGGGACAGGGGGCGGCTAATGAAAAACTGTTTTTT.

In nucleotides, the CDR3 is TGTGCCAGCAGTCCCGCGGCCAAGTACAATGAGCAGTTCTTC. It is translated as CASSPAAKYNEQFF. The chain employs TRBV12-3 or TRBV12-4 and TRBJ2-1; D uncertain. The CDR3 sequence is 14 residues long. Trimming removed 5 bases at V and 4 bases at J, with 12 bases between.

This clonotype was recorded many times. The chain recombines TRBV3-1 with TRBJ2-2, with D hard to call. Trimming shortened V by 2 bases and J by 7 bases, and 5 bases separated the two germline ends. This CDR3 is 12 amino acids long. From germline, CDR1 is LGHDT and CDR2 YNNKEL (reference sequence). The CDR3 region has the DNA TGTGCCAGCAGCCAATACAGCGGGGAGCTGTTTTTT. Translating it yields CASSQYSGELFF.

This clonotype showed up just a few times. CDR3: CASSQKRGEVTDTQYF. The CDR3 coding sequence is TGTGCCAGCAGTCAGAAGCGGGGGGAAGTCACAGATACGCAGTATTTT. The chain links TRBV6-2 or TRBV6-3 to TRBJ2-3, with 9 bases lining up with TRBD2. The CDR3 spans 16 residues. CDR1 is MNHEY, CDR2 SVGEGT, per germline. V gave up 5 bases and J gave up 2 bases; unmatched junction bases: 8.

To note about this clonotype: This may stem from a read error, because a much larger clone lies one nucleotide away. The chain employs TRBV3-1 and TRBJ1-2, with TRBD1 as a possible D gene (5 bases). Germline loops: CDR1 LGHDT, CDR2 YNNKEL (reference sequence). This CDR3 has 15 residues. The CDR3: CATSQTDRFAKGYTF. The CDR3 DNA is TGTGCCACCAGCCAAACTGACAGATTCGCTAAGGGCTACACCTTC.

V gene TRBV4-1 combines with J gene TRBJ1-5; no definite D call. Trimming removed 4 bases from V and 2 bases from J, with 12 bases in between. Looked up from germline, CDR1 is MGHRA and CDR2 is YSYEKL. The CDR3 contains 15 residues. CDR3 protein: CASSLFLIGNQPQHF. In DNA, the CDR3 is TGCGCCAGCAGCCTGTTTCTTATAGGCAATCAGCCCCAGCATTTT.

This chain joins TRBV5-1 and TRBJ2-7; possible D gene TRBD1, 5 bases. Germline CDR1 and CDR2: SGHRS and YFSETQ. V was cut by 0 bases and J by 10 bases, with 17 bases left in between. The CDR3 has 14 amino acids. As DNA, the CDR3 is TGCGCCAGCAGCTTGGGGCAGGGAATGGGCACTCAGTACTTC. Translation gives CASSLGQGMGTQYF.

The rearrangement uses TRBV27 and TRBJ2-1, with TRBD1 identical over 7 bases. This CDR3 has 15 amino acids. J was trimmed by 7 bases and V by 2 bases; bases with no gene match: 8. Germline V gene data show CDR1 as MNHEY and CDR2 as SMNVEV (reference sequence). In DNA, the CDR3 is TGTGCCAGCAGTTTAGCGACAGGGTTTGGAAATGAGCAGTTCTTC. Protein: CASSLATGFGNEQFF.

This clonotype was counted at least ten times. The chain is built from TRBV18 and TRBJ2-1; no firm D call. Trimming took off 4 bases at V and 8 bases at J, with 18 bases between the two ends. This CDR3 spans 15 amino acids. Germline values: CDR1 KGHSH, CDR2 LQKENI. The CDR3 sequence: CASSRSPQPGDEQFF. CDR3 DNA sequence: TGTGCCAGCTCACGGTCTCCACAACCGGGCGATGAGCAGTTCTTC.

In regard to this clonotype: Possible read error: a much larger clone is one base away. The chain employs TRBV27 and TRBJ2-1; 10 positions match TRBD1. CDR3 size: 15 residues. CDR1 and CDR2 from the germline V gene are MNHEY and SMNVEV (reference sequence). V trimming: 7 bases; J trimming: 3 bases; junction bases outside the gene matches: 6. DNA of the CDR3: TGTGCCAGCACCCCCCGGGACAGGGGCTACAATGAGCAGTTCTTC. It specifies CASTPRDRGYNEQFF.

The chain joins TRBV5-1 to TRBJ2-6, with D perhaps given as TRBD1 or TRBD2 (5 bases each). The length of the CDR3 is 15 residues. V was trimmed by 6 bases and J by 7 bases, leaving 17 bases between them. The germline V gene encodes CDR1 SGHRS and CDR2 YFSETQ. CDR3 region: CASNRGPRDANVLTF. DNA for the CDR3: TGCGCCAGCAATCGAGGGCCAAGGGACGCCAACGTCCTGACTTTC. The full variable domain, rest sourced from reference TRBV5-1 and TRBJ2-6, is KAGVTQTPRYLIKTRGQQVTLSCSPISGHRSVSWYQQTPGQGLQFLFEYFSETQRNKGNFPGRFSGRQFSNSRSEMNVSTLELGDSALYLCASNRGPRDANVLTFGAGSRLTVL.

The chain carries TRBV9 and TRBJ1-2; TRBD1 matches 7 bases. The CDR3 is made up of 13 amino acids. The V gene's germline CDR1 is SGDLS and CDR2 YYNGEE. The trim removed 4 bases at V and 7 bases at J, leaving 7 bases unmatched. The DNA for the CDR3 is TGTGCCAGCAGCACTGACAGGGCCGGTGGCTACACCTTC. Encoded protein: CASSTDRAGGYTF.

CDR3 residues: CASSDRVATDTQYF. CDR3 DNA: TGTGCCAGCAGTGACAGGGTCGCCACAGATACGCAGTATTTT. This sequence joins TRBV2 and TRBJ2-3, with a tentative D call TRBD1 (5 bases). The germline gives CDR1 SNHLY, CDR2 FYNNEI. The CDR3 length is 14 residues. V was cut by 3 bases and J by 2 bases, with 9 bases left in between.